Listed below are T cell receptor beta chains from one sample, sequenced in a study of T cells in tuberculosis. The data were produced by immunoSEQ multiplex PCR, yet TCRdb's version contains in-frame clones alone and is incomplete. The sample carries tens of thousands of clones, approximately 90% recorded once. Material: CD1b-GMM tetramer-negative cells sorted from PBMCs. These TCRs come from an adult woman with latent tuberculosis. Each CDR3 is given with its conserved first and last residue. A D gene is named only where the DNA matches it firmly. Clone size is shown for a subset of rows, as once, few, many or a class of expanded clone.

j_call: TRBJ2-1
v_call: TRBV7-2
d_call: TRBD2
clone_size: -
cdr3_aa: CASSSKRGSSYNEQFF
cdr3_nt: TGTGCCAGCAGTTCCAAGCGGGGCAGCTCCTACAATGAGCAGTTCTTC

j_call: TRBJ2-2
v_call: TRBV27
d_call: -
clone_size: -
cdr3_aa: CASSLRQVGTGELFF
cdr3_nt: TGTGCCAGCAGTTTAAGGCAGGTGGGCACCGGGGAGCTGTTTTTT

j_call: TRBJ2-3
v_call: TRBV19
d_call: TRBD2
clone_size: -
cdr3_aa: CASSKVLGLGTDTQYF
cdr3_nt: TGTGCCAGTAGTAAAGTTCTAGGACTAGGAACCGATACGCAGTATTTT

j_call: TRBJ2-1
v_call: TRBV7-2
d_call: TRBD2
clone_size: -
cdr3_aa: CASRLTSGGWNEQFF
cdr3_nt: TGTGCCAGCAGACTTACTAGCGGGGGGTGGAATGAGCAGTTCTTC

j_call: TRBJ1-1
v_call: TRBV5-1
d_call: TRBD1
clone_size: few
cdr3_aa: CASFNGQGPRGGNTEAFF
cdr3_nt: TGCGCCAGCTTTAATGGACAGGGCCCCCGAGGAGGGAACACTGAAGCTTTCTTT

j_call: TRBJ2-5
v_call: TRBV7-6
d_call: -
clone_size: once
cdr3_aa: CASSPSAGKTQYF
cdr3_nt: TGTGCCAGCAGCCCAAGCGCGGGGAAGACCCAGTACTTC

j_call: TRBJ1-2
v_call: TRBV5-1
d_call: TRBD1
clone_size: -
cdr3_aa: CASSSRTMTGDYGYTF
cdr3_nt: TGCGCCAGCAGCTCACGGACAATGACAGGGGACTATGGCTACACCTTC

j_call: TRBJ1-1
v_call: TRBV7-6
d_call: -
clone_size: -
cdr3_aa: CASSLRGGDTEAFF
cdr3_nt: TGTGCCAGCAGCTTAAGGGGAGGCGACACTGAAGCTTTCTTT

j_call: TRBJ1-2
v_call: TRBV9
d_call: -
clone_size: -
cdr3_aa: CASSPSSQSNYGYTF
cdr3_nt: TGTGCCAGCAGCCCCTCTTCGCAGTCTAACTATGGCTACACCTTC

j_call: TRBJ1-5
v_call: TRBV7-2
d_call: -
clone_size: -
cdr3_aa: CASSPSGGRNQPQHF
cdr3_nt: TGTGCCAGCAGCCCTTCAGGAGGGAGGAATCAGCCCCAGCATTTT

j_call: TRBJ1-1
v_call: TRBV5-5
d_call: -
clone_size: -
cdr3_aa: CASSLGPTQMNTEAFF
cdr3_nt: TGTGCCAGCAGCTTGGGGCCGACTCAAATGAACACTGAAGCTTTCTTT

j_call: TRBJ2-1
v_call: TRBV4-1
d_call: -
clone_size: -
cdr3_aa: CASSQSFGVRCNEQFF
cdr3_nt: TGCGCCAGCAGCCAATCTTTCGGAGTCCGCTGCAATGAGCAGTTCTTC

j_call: TRBJ2-3
v_call: TRBV29-1
d_call: -
clone_size: -
cdr3_aa: CSAKRGSGTDTQYF
cdr3_nt: TGCAGCGCGAAACGGGGGTCTGGCACAGATACGCAGTATTTT

j_call: TRBJ2-5
v_call: TRBV7-8
d_call: TRBD2
clone_size: -
cdr3_aa: CASSWATSGGQETQYF
cdr3_nt: TGTGCCAGCAGCTGGGCGACTAGCGGGGGGCAAGAGACCCAGTACTTC

j_call: TRBJ1-2
v_call: TRBV5-6
d_call: -
clone_size: -
cdr3_aa: CASSSTDSYYGYTF
cdr3_nt: TGTGCCAGCAGCTCCACGGACTCATACTATGGCTACACCTTC

j_call: TRBJ2-2
v_call: TRBV29-1
d_call: -
clone_size: -
cdr3_aa: CSVEQGTGELFF
cdr3_nt: TGCAGCGTGGAACAGGGTACCGGGGAGCTGTTTTTT

j_call: TRBJ2-3
v_call: TRBV4-2
d_call: TRBD1
clone_size: -
cdr3_aa: CASSQEGTGAVRTDTQYF
cdr3_nt: TGTGCCAGCAGCCAAGAGGGGACAGGGGCTGTCCGAACAGATACGCAGTATTTT

j_call: TRBJ1-2
v_call: TRBV6-1
d_call: -
clone_size: -
cdr3_aa: CASRPAGQGGYGYTF
cdr3_nt: TGTGCCAGCAGACCTGCAGGGCAGGGTGGCTATGGCTACACCTTC

j_call: TRBJ1-3
v_call: TRBV10-3
d_call: -
clone_size: -
cdr3_aa: CATFSGNTIYF
cdr3_nt: TGTGCCACCTTCTCTGGAAACACCATATATTTT

j_call: TRBJ2-1
v_call: TRBV7-3
d_call: -
clone_size: -
cdr3_aa: CASSPRGKSYNEQFF
cdr3_nt: TGTGCCAGCAGCCCCAGAGGGAAGAGCTACAATGAGCAGTTCTTC

j_call: TRBJ2-7
v_call: TRBV29-1
d_call: -
clone_size: -
cdr3_aa: CSVSWGRGSYEQYF
cdr3_nt: TGCAGCGTTAGTTGGGGAAGGGGATCCTACGAGCAGTACTTC

j_call: TRBJ1-5
v_call: TRBV28
d_call: TRBD1
clone_size: -
cdr3_aa: CASINRGDQPQHF
cdr3_nt: TGTGCCAGCATTAACAGGGGTGATCAGCCCCAGCATTTT

j_call: TRBJ2-7
v_call: TRBV27
d_call: TRBD1
clone_size: -
cdr3_aa: CASGDRGYLPYEQYF
cdr3_nt: TGTGCCAGCGGAGACAGGGGGTATCTACCCTACGAGCAGTACTTC

j_call: TRBJ1-2
v_call: TRBV18
d_call: -
clone_size: -
cdr3_aa: CASSQGHLNYGYTF
cdr3_nt: TGTGCCAGCTCACAAGGACACTTGAACTATGGCTACACCTTC

j_call: TRBJ1-5
v_call: TRBV19
d_call: -
clone_size: -
cdr3_aa: CASSIAVNSNQPQHF
cdr3_nt: TGTGCCAGTAGTATCGCGGTGAATAGCAATCAGCCCCAGCATTTT

j_call: TRBJ2-7
v_call: TRBV7-7
d_call: -
clone_size: -
cdr3_aa: CASSLDRSYEQYF
cdr3_nt: TGTGCTAGCAGCTTAGACAGGTCCTACGAGCAGTACTTC

j_call: TRBJ1-1
v_call: TRBV27
d_call: -
clone_size: -
cdr3_aa: CASSVRGGPTEAFF
cdr3_nt: TGTGCCAGCAGTGTACGGGGGGGGCCCACTGAAGCTTTCTTT

j_call: TRBJ2-7
v_call: TRBV4-2
d_call: TRBD1
clone_size: -
cdr3_aa: CASSQNIGTVDIYEQYF
cdr3_nt: TGTGCCAGCAGCCAAAACATTGGGACAGTCGATATCTACGAGCAGTACTTC

j_call: TRBJ2-5
v_call: TRBV9
d_call: TRBD2
clone_size: -
cdr3_aa: CASSVAMTSGDETQYF
cdr3_nt: TGTGCCAGCAGCGTAGCTATGACTAGCGGGGATGAGACCCAGTACTTC

j_call: TRBJ1-1
v_call: TRBV18
d_call: -
clone_size: -
cdr3_aa: CASSVQGNPEAFF
cdr3_nt: TGTGCCAGCTCCGTACAGGGAAACCCTGAAGCTTTCTTT

j_call: TRBJ2-3
v_call: TRBV10-3
d_call: TRBD2
clone_size: -
cdr3_aa: CAIMGLAGGPADTQYF
cdr3_nt: TGTGCCATCATGGGACTAGCGGGGGGACCCGCGGATACGCAGTATTTT

j_call: TRBJ2-2
v_call: TRBV29-1
d_call: -
clone_size: few
cdr3_aa: CSVDPANTGELFF
cdr3_nt: TGCAGCGTTGACCCCGCGAACACCGGGGAGCTGTTTTTT

j_call: TRBJ2-1
v_call: TRBV5-4
d_call: -
clone_size: -
cdr3_aa: CASSKTQGPIGYNEQFF
cdr3_nt: TGTGCCAGCAGCAAAACTCAGGGGCCTATTGGCTACAATGAGCAGTTCTTC

j_call: TRBJ2-4
v_call: TRBV4-3
d_call: TRBD2
clone_size: -
cdr3_aa: CASSLSGVAKNIQYF
cdr3_nt: TGCGCCAGCAGTCTTAGCGGGGTAGCCAAAAACATTCAGTACTTC

j_call: TRBJ2-3
v_call: TRBV5-1
d_call: -
clone_size: -
cdr3_aa: CASSLEGASTDTQYF
cdr3_nt: TGCGCCAGCAGCTTGGAAGGGGCTAGCACAGATACGCAGTATTTT

j_call: TRBJ2-1
v_call: TRBV6-4
d_call: TRBD2
clone_size: -
cdr3_aa: CASSGTSGGANEQFF
cdr3_nt: TGTGCCAGCAGTGGGACTAGCGGGGGGGCTAATGAGCAGTTCTTC

j_call: TRBJ1-1
v_call: TRBV7-8
d_call: TRBD1
clone_size: -
cdr3_aa: CASSLEGTGVTEAFF
cdr3_nt: TGTGCCAGCAGCTTAGAGGGGACAGGGGTCACTGAAGCTTTCTTT

j_call: TRBJ1-4
v_call: TRBV21-1
d_call: -
clone_size: -
cdr3_aa: CASSTFQGAHTNEKLFF
cdr3_nt: TGTGCCAGCAGCACGTTCCAGGGGGCGCACACTAATGAAAAACTGTTTTTT

j_call: TRBJ2-5
v_call: TRBV18
d_call: -
clone_size: -
cdr3_aa: CASSPRGGEETQYF
cdr3_nt: TGTGCCAGCTCACCACGGGGGGGCGAGGAGACCCAGTACTTC